One and the same sample provided the 20 T cell receptor beta chains below, sequenced in a study of beta chain features in type 1 diabetes. Every isolated RNA sample was fully reverse transcribed, so sequencing captured expressed TCRB transcripts. TCRdb's table, derived via immunoSEQ multiplex PCR, lists solely in-frame clones and lacks some. Of a few hundred thousand clones in the sample, less than 35% were seen once. Sequenced material: central memory CD4+ T cells from blood. The receptors originated from a man aged 30-40 years in good health.

The rearrangement uses TRBV15 and TRBJ2-1, with a tentative D call TRBD2 (5 bases). V was shortened by 0 bases and J by 0 bases, with 15 bases between the two germline ends. The CDR3 consists of 18 residues. Per the germline V gene, CDR1 is LNHNV and CDR2 is YYDKDF (reference sequence). CDR3 bases: TGTGCCACCAGCAGAGATCGGCCGCGGGCCCGCTCCTACAATGAGCAGTTCTTC. Amino acids: CATSRDRPRARSYNEQFF.

J is TRBJ2-5 and V is TRBV5-4; D remains unclear. Germline V gene data show CDR1 as SGHNT and CDR2 as YYREEE (reference sequence). The CDR3 sequence is 13 residues long. Trimming cost V 0 bases and J 6 bases, with 9 bases left between them. The CDR3 region has the DNA TGTGCCAGCAGCTTGGCCGAATCGCAGACCCAGTACTTC. It is translated as CASSLAESQTQYF.

The rearrangement joins TRBV9 to TRBJ2-3; D is undetermined. CDR3 length: 13 residues. From germline, CDR1 is SGDLS and CDR2 YYNGEE. The V gene lost 0 bases and the J gene lost 3 bases, with 5 bases spanning the gap. Here the CDR3 reads CASSVAMTDTQYF. In DNA, the CDR3 is TGTGCCAGCAGCGTAGCTATGACAGATACGCAGTATTTT.

This clone turned up a few times. The genes are TRBV30 and TRBJ2-5; 7 bases are a match to TRBD2. V lost 0 bases to trimming and J lost 4 bases; unmatched junction nucleotides: 2. The CDR3 loop spans 13 amino acids. CDR1 and CDR2 (germline): GTSNPN, SVGIG (reference sequence). CDR3 region: CAWSVSGGETQYF. The CDR3 DNA reads as TGTGCCTGGAGTGTATCGGGGGGAGAGACCCAGTACTTC.

The chain is built from TRBV11-2 and TRBJ2-5; 8 bases align to TRBD2. The CDR3 contains 17 residues. Trimming removed 8 bases from V and 7 bases from J; junction bases left unmatched: 21. Per germline, CDR1 SGHAT and CDR2 FQNNGV. DNA of the CDR3: TGTGCCAGCTCCCTTAATACCGGACAGACGGGGGGGGCGACCCAGTACTTC. Residues: CASSLNTGQTGGATQYF. Full variable domain (outside the CDR3, taken from reference TRBV11-2 and TRBJ2-5): EAGVAQSPRYKIIEKRQSVAFWCNPISGHATLYWYQQILGQGPKLLIQFQNNGVVDDSQLPKDRFSAERLKGVDSTLKIQPAKLEDSAVYLCASSLNTGQTGGATQYFGPGTRLLVL.

This clone qualifies as medium-sized. The chain uses TRBV7-2 and TRBJ2-3; either TRBD1 or TRBD2 may supply D (5 bases each). The V gene lost 5 bases and the J gene lost 6 bases, with 12 bases spanning the gap. The CDR3 has 13 residues. Germline CDR1 is SGHTA and CDR2 is FQGNSA. In DNA, the CDR3 is TGTGCCAGCAGCCTAAAGAGGGGCGATACGCAGTATTTT. It is translated as CASSLKRGDTQYF.

The chain combines TRBV30 with TRBJ1-2; 9 nucleotides line up with TRBD1. Germline assignment: CDR1 GTSNPN and CDR2 SVGIG (reference sequence). V trimming: 3 bases; J trimming: 8 bases; junction bases outside the gene matches: 10. The CDR3 sequence is 14 residues long. As DNA, the CDR3 is TGTGCCTGGAGGGACACAGGGGGCGCAGGGGGCTACACCTTC. It encodes CAWRDTGGAGGYTF.

This clone was recorded at least ten times. The rearrangement joins TRBV6-6 to TRBJ2-1; 7 bases align to TRBD2. V lost 7 bases and J lost 15; bases outside the gene matches: 12. Germline loops: CDR1 MNHNY, CDR2 SVGAGI (reference sequence). The CDR3 spans 12 residues. In DNA, the CDR3 is TGTGCCAGCAAGGTTGGCGGGAGTGGGCGGTTCTTC. Amino acid sequence: CASKVGGSGRFF.

This chain connects TRBV5-1 to TRBJ2-7; no reliable D call. V was trimmed by 3 bases and J by 0 bases, leaving 10 bases between them. The CDR3 is made up of 14 amino acids. The germline gives CDR1 SGHRS, CDR2 YFSETQ. The CDR3: CASSSHQASYEQYF. The DNA of the CDR3 is TGCGCCAGCAGCTCGCACCAGGCCTCCTACGAGCAGTACTTC.

Only a few counts were recorded for this clone. The gene calls are TRBV5-1 and TRBJ2-2, with 9 nucleotides matching TRBD1. Unmatched junction bases numbered 10, after V lost 3 bases and J lost 7 bases. Per germline, CDR1 SGHRS and CDR2 YFSETQ. This CDR3 is 16 amino acids long. CDR3 residues: CASSSNRDRVIGELFF. The CDR3 DNA is TGCGCCAGCAGCTCAAACCGGGACAGGGTCATCGGGGAGCTGTTTTTT.

At least ten counts were recorded for this clone. The V gene is TRBV7-2, the J gene TRBJ2-3; D gene uncertain. The CDR3 covers 12 residues. V was pared by 3 bases and J by 5 bases, with 6 bases between. Germline lookup yields CDR1 SGHTA and CDR2 FQGNSA. Here the CDR3 reads CASSFYEDTQYF. The DNA for the CDR3 is TGTGCCAGCAGCTTCTACGAAGATACGCAGTATTTT.

This clone was picked up a small number of times. The V gene is TRBV7-6, the J gene TRBJ2-7; 9 bases are shared with TRBD1. V dropped 2 bases and J dropped 6; count of bases not matched to a gene: 5. Germline CDR1 reads SGHVS; CDR2 reads FNYEAQ. The CDR3 totals 14 residues. CDR3 amino acids: CASSLPGQGVEQYF. CDR3 coding DNA: TGTGCCAGCAGCTTACCGGGACAGGGCGTCGAGCAGTACTTC.

The genes are TRBV4-1 and TRBJ2-4; TRBD2 is a possible D gene (5 bases). This CDR3 is 16 amino acids long. Per the germline V gene, CDR1 is MGHRA and CDR2 is YSYEKL. The germline V and J ends were trimmed by 9 bases and 1 base, with 19 bases remaining between them. The DNA of the CDR3 is TGCGCCAGTCCTAGCAGAGAATTACCGGCCAAAAACATTCAGTACTTC. It yields the protein CASPSRELPAKNIQYF.

This chain connects TRBV2 to TRBJ2-7; D is ambiguous. Per germline, CDR1 SNHLY and CDR2 FYNNEI. This CDR3 has 14 amino acids. With 7 bases removed from V and 1 base from J, the gap between germline ends came to 14 bases. CDR3 loop: CASKGSDPSYEQYF. CDR3 in DNA: TGTGCCAGCAAGGGCAGCGACCCTTCCTACGAGCAGTACTTC. The full variable domain, completed using reference TRBV2 and TRBJ2-7, is EPEVTQTPSHQVTQMGQEVILRCVPISNHLYFYWYRQILGQKVEFLVSFYNNEISEKSEIFDDQFSVERPDGSNFTLKIRSTKLEDSAMYFCASKGSDPSYEQYFGPGTRLTVT.

The chain is built from TRBV7-2 and TRBJ1-2; D remains ambiguous. Looked up from germline, CDR1 is SGHTA and CDR2 is FQGNSA. This CDR3 is built from 12 residues. V lost 1 base to trimming and J lost 7 bases, with 7 bases between them. The CDR3 reads CASSLEVGGYTF. The CDR3 nucleotides read TGTGCCAGCAGCTTAGAGGTTGGTGGCTACACCTTC.

This chain links TRBV7-2 with TRBJ2-7; D is undetermined. This CDR3 is 13 amino acids long. Germline V gene data show CDR1 as SGHTA and CDR2 as FQGNSA. Trimming pared 5 bases from V and 2 bases from J, leaving 10 bases between. CDR3 sequence reads: CASSPPPAYEQYF. As DNA, the CDR3 is TGTGCCAGCAGCCCGCCCCCGGCCTACGAGCAGTACTTC.

This clone was picked up a small number of times. The V and J genes are TRBV28 and TRBJ2-3; 10 positions match TRBD2. Germline V gives CDR1 MDHEN, CDR2 SYDVKM. The V gene end was trimmed by 8 bases and the J gene end by 1 base; junction bases not matched to a gene: 6. The CDR3 is 15 residues long. DNA for the CDR3: TGTGCCAGCCTACCAGCGGGGGGGGGCACAGATACGCAGTATTTT. It specifies CASLPAGGGTDTQYF.

This clone came up once. The chain is built from TRBV2 and TRBJ2-1; D uncertain. The germline V gene has CDR1 SNHLY and CDR2 FYNNEI. V lost 7 bases to trimming and J lost 8 bases, with 12 bases between them. This CDR3 spans 12 amino acids. CDR3 coding DNA: TGTGCCAGCATGAAGGGTCGGGATGAGCAGTTCTTC. Its translation is CASMKGRDEQFF.

This clone occurred many times. The chain is built from TRBV30 and TRBJ1-1; a weak D match, TRBD1 (5 bases). The CDR3 totals 12 residues. Trimming left V 2 bases short and J 4 bases short, with 8 bases between. Germline assignment: CDR1 GTSNPN and CDR2 SVGIG (reference sequence). This chain's CDR3 is CAWSRGPTEAFF. The CDR3, as DNA: TGTGCCTGGAGTAGGGGACCCACTGAAGCTTTCTTT.

V is TRBV5-1 and J is TRBJ2-3; TRBD1 is a possible D gene (6 bases). Germline CDR1 reads SGHRS; CDR2 reads YFSETQ. CDR3 length equals 16 residues. The V end lost 3 bases, the J end lost 1 base, and 15 bases lay between the germline ends. The CDR3 is CASSSSVRQGTDTQYF. The CDR3 nucleotides read TGCGCCAGCAGCTCATCAGTTCGACAGGGCACAGATACGCAGTATTTT.